This T cell receptor beta chain appears in the sequencing data of a study of HIV-infected patients and healthy controls. Study-level results: HIV-associated CDR3 frequencies dropped significantly during therapy; CMV-associated ones, mostly rising, changed nonsignificantly. Untreated HIV+ repertoires had roughly threefold fewer distinct CDR3s and lower Shannon diversity than healthy controls. Eight alpha and eight beta V genes differed significantly in mean usage between HIV-infected patients and controls. MAIT alpha-chain CDR3s were frequent in healthy controls, depleted in HIV+.

This clonotype was detected ten times or more. Antigen: not known. Deletions cut 6 bases from V and 5 bases from J, with 16 bases between. Germline values: CDR1 LNHDA, CDR2 SQIVND (reference sequence). The CDR3 runs 14 residues. cDNA was made from 400 to 500 ng RNA using alpha and beta constant primers. Separate chain-specific third strand synthesis with multiplexing indices produced the alpha and beta libraries. MiXCR, applied by TCRdb to the 5' RACE reads, yields one record per CDR3 protein. The repertoire has tens of thousands of distinct CDR3 sequences, approximately 7.7% of them found once; the top ten carry about 4%. All unsorted peripheral T cells were captured because whole blood was used without fractionation.

The sequence was obtained from an adult in good health. The V gene is TRBV19, the J gene TRBJ1-2, with no clear D. Sequencing was performed on blood. CDR3 in DNA: TGTGCCAGTAGATACACCAGAAGTGGTTATGGCTACACCTTC. Protein product: CASRYTRSGYGYTF.